This T cell receptor beta chain came from a study of T cell changes during pregnancy in multiple sclerosis. Profiled with immunoSEQ multiplex PCR; TCRdb holds only in-frame clones, not every one. This sample yields 50,000 to 75,000 clones, of which 93% are seen a single time; approximately 2.5% belongs to the top ten. The ends lost 4 bases at V and 1 base at J; junction bases unmatched: 8. The CDR3 is made up of 18 amino acids. In germline, CDR1 is SGHTA, CDR2 FQGTGA. The sequence was collected from a female donor with multiple sclerosis, enrolled in a pregnancy study. V gene TRBV7-3 combines with J gene TRBJ2-6; 9 bases line up with TRBD1. Sample: CD8+ T cells from peripheral blood mononuclear cells, taken in the third trimester of pregnancy. The CDR3 sequence is CASSSPGQGLSGANVLTF. CDR3 nucleotides: TGTGCCAGCAGCTCACCGGGACAGGGCTTGTCTGGGGCCAACGTCCTGACTTTC.